Listed here are 14 T cell receptor beta chains from one sample, sequenced in a study of shared clonotypes between healthy human individuals (TCRdb year 2020). The receptor library was made with the immunoSEQ multiplex PCR assay. TCRdb's version of the immuneACCESS table is confined to in-frame rearrangements and falls short of the full clone set. An unresolved V gene accounts for under half of the shortfall where checked; the remainder is of unknown origin. For this sample the table gives around 690,000 clones, of which 80% to 95% were detected only once. 34% of the sample is held by the ten biggest clonotypes. The sequencing sample was made of memory CD8+ T cells from PBMCs. The cell subset or site tag for this specimen amounts to: CD45RO+ cells pooled with CCR7-negative TemRA cells. All receptors come from a man aged 18 to 30 in good health. Some clones in this sample may be carry-over from other donors' samples.

This rearrangement joins TRBV5-1 to TRBJ2-3; a possible D gene is TRBD2 (6 bases). V dropped 5 bases and J dropped 2 bases, with 9 bases sitting between them. Germline V gene sequence: CDR1 SGHRS, CDR2 YFSETQ. The CDR3 spans 13 residues. In DNA form, the CDR3 reads TGCGCCAGCAGGGGGGACTCCACAGATACGCAGTATTTT. Amino acid sequence: CASRGDSTDTQYF.

The chain couples TRBV10-3 to TRBJ2-7; maybe TRBD2 (6 bases). There are 17 residues in the CDR3. V lost 3 bases, J lost 1 base, and 19 bases lay in between. The V gene's germline CDR1 is ENHRY and CDR2 SYGVKD. CDR3 in amino acids: CAISEPNSGSESYEQYF. CDR3 DNA sequence: TGTGCCATCAGTGAACCTAATAGCGGATCAGAGTCCTACGAGCAGTACTTC.

This chain uses TRBV19 with TRBJ1-1; no definite D call. CDR3 length: 16 residues. From germline, CDR1 is LNHDA and CDR2 SQIVND (reference sequence). The V end lost 2 bases, the J end lost 0 bases, and 13 bases lay between the germline ends. In DNA form, the CDR3 reads TGTGCCAGTAGTATAAAGTACGAGGTCCTGAACACTGAAGCTTTCTTT. This codes for CASSIKYEVLNTEAFF.

The rearrangement uses TRBV4-1 and TRBJ2-7, with 7 positions matching TRBD1. V gave up 4 bases and J gave up 5 bases; unmatched junction bases: 14. Germline-derived CDR1 and CDR2 are MGHRA and YSYEKL. CDR3 length: 16 residues. CDR3: CASSLIATGLFHEQYF. DNA for the CDR3: TGCGCCAGCAGCCTTATCGCGACAGGGCTGTTCCACGAGCAGTACTTC.

This clone was picked up one time. The chain is built from TRBV2 and TRBJ1-5; D is unclear. Trimming removed 7 bases from V and 1 base from J, with 8 bases in between. The CDR3 is 13 amino acids. Germline values: CDR1 SNHLY, CDR2 FYNNEI. The CDR3 region is CASTLGSNQPQHF. The DNA of the CDR3 is TGTGCCAGCACCCTGGGGAGCAATCAGCCCCAGCATTTT.

The chain joins TRBV6-1 to TRBJ1-5; D not resolved. There are 13 residues in the CDR3. Germline CDR1 MNHNS, CDR2 SASEGT. Trimming cost V 8 bases and J 2 bases, with 10 bases left between them. The CDR3 loop reads CASQRGGNQPQHF. DNA for the CDR3: TGTGCCAGCCAGCGGGGAGGCAATCAGCCCCAGCATTTT.

The chain joins TRBV14 to TRBJ2-7; D is unresolved. V lost 0 bases and J 3 bases, leaving 9 bases between the germline ends. The CDR3 runs 14 residues. Germline CDR1 SGHDN, CDR2 FVKESK. As DNA, the CDR3 is TGTGCCAGCAGCCAAGATTACCTCTACTACGAGCAGTACTTC. It is translated as CASSQDYLYYEQYF. The whole variable domain, remainder taken from reference TRBV14 and TRBJ2-7, is EAGVTQFPSHSVIEKGQTVTLRCDPISGHDNLYWYRRVMGKEIKFLLHFVKESKQDESGMPNNRFLAERTGGTYSTLKVQPAELEDSGVYFCASSQDYLYYEQYFGPGTRLTVT.

The chain joins TRBV18 to TRBJ2-2; the match to TRBD2 covers 9 bases. The ends lost 0 bases at V and 6 bases at J; junction bases unmatched: 8. The CDR3 sequence is 17 residues long. The germline gives CDR1 KGHSH, CDR2 LQKENI. CDR3 protein: CASSPPRIAGVPGELFF. The CDR3 DNA reads as TGTGCCAGCTCACCACCGAGAATAGCGGGAGTTCCCGGGGAGCTGTTTTTT.

In the case of this clone: This sample includes further DNA sequences coding for the same CDR3. The gene calls are TRBV7-9 and TRBJ2-7; TRBD2 is a possible D gene (5 bases). With 0 bases removed from V and 0 bases from J, the gap between germline ends came to 9 bases. The CDR3 covers 15 residues. Germline V gene data show CDR1 as SEHNR and CDR2 as FQNEAQ (reference sequence). The CDR3 here is CASSLARRSSYEQYF. The CDR3 region has the DNA TGTGCCAGCAGCTTAGCCAGGAGGAGCTCCTACGAGCAGTACTTC.

The V and J genes are TRBV19 and TRBJ2-3; D is perhaps TRBD2 (5 bases). CDR1 is LNHDA and CDR2 is SQIVND in the germline V gene (reference sequence). V dropped 6 bases and J dropped 2 bases, with 24 bases sitting between them. CDR3 length: 18 amino acids. The CDR3 reads CASSPIAPTEWSTDTQYF. CDR3 DNA: TGTGCCAGTAGCCCTATAGCGCCGACGGAATGGTCCACAGATACGCAGTATTTT. Filled out from reference TRBV19 and TRBJ2-3, the complete variable domain reads DGGITQSPKYLFRKEGQNVTLSCEQNLNHDAMYWYRQDPGQGLRLIYYSQIVNDFQKGDIAEGYSVSREKKESFPLTVTSAQKNPTAFYLCASSPIAPTEWSTDTQYFGPGTRLTVL.

The chain combines TRBV5-1 with TRBJ2-7, with D maybe TRBD2 (7 bases). This CDR3 has 16 residues. CDR1 is SGHRS and CDR2 is YFSETQ in the germline V gene. Trimming stripped 1 base from V and 1 base from J, with 15 bases between. CDR3 protein: CASSLMGGTFSYEQYF. CDR3 sequence (DNA): TGCGCCAGCAGCTTGATGGGGGGGACATTTTCCTACGAGCAGTACTTC.

The chain has TRBV9 and TRBJ2-2; 7 positions match TRBD1. Germline trimming cut 4 bases from V and 5 bases from J; bases unmatched to any gene: 5. Germline V gives CDR1 SGDLS, CDR2 YYNGEE. The length of the CDR3 is 14 residues. CDR3 in amino acids: CASSLRGRTGELFF. As DNA, the CDR3 is TGTGCCAGCAGCCTTAGGGGGCGTACCGGGGAGCTGTTTTTT.

Of note for this clone: Other DNA variants within this sample encode the same CDR3. The CDR3 spells CASSPGTSGNNEQFF. CDR3 nucleotide sequence: TGTGCCAGCAGTCCTGGGACTAGCGGTAACAATGAGCAGTTCTTC. The chain carries TRBV27 and TRBJ2-1, with TRBD2 matching 11 bases. The trim removed 5 bases at V and 5 bases at J, leaving 5 bases unmatched. The CDR3 is 15 amino acids. Per the germline V gene, CDR1 is MNHEY and CDR2 is SMNVEV (reference sequence).

The rearrangement links TRBV9 to TRBJ2-2; 8 bases match TRBD1. V shed 0 bases and J 5 bases; nucleotides not matched to a gene: 3. The CDR3 is 15 residues long. Germline V gene sequence: CDR1 SGDLS, CDR2 YYNGEE. The CDR3 here is CASSVATGGTGELFF. The CDR3, as DNA: TGTGCCAGCAGCGTAGCTACAGGGGGTACCGGGGAGCTGTTTTTT.